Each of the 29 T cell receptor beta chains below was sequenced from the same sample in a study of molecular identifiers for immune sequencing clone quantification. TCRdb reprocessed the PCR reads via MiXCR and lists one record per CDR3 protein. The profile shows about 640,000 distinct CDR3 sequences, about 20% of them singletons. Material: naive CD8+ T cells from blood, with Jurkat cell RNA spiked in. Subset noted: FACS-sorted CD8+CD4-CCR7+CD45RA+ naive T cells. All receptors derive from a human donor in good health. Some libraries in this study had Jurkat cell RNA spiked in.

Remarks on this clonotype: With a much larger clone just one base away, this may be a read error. CDR3 sequence (DNA): TGCGCCAGCAGCTTCATGGGACCCGAGGATGAGCAGCTCTTC. Residues: CASSFMGPEDEQLF. This chain joins TRBV5-1 and TRBJ2-1; perhaps D is TRBD1 or TRBD2 (5 bases each). The CDR3 contains 14 residues. Germline V gene data show CDR1 as SGHRS and CDR2 as YFSETQ.

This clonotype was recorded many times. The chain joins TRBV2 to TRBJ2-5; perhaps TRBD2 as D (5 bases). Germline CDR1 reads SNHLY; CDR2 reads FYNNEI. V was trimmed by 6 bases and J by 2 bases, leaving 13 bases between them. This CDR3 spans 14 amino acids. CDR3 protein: CASRVFGVQETQYF. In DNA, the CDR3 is TGTGCCAGCAGAGTCTTCGGGGTACAAGAGACCCAGTACTTC.

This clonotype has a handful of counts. The CDR3 protein is CASSPGTSGGTGELFF. CDR3 nucleotide sequence: TGCGCCAGCAGCCCCGGGACTAGCGGGGGAACCGGGGAGCTGTTTTTT. The J gene is TRBJ2-2, the V gene TRBV4-1, with TRBD2 identical over 14 bases. Germline V gene lookup returns CDR1 MGHRA and CDR2 YSYEKL. The length of the CDR3 is 16 residues. V lost 4 bases, J lost 5 bases, and 3 bases stayed unmatched.

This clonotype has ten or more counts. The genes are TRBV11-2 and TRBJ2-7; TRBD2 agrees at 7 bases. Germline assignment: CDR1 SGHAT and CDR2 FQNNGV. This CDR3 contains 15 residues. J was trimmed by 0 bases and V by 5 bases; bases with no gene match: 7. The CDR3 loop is CASSLGGSSSYEQYF. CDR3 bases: TGTGCCAGCAGCCTGGGGGGGTCGAGCTCCTACGAGCAGTACTTC.

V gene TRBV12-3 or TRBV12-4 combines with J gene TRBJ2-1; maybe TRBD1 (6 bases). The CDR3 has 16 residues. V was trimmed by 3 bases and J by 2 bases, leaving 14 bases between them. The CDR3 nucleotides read TGTGCCAGCAGTTTCCCGGGGCAGGGGACCTACAATGAGCAGTTCTTC. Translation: CASSFPGQGTYNEQFF.

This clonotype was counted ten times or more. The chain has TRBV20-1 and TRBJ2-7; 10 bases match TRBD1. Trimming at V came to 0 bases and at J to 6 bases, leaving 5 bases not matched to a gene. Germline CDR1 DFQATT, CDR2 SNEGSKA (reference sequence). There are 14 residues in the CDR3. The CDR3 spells CSARDRDRGFEQYF. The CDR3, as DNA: TGCAGTGCTAGAGATCGGGACAGGGGATTCGAGCAGTACTTC.

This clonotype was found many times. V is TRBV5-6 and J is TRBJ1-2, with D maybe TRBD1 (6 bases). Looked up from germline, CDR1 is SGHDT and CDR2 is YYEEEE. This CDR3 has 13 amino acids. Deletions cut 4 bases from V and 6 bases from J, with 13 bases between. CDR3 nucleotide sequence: TGTGCCAGCAGCCAGTCAGGGGCAAATGGCTACACCTTC. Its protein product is CASSQSGANGYTF.

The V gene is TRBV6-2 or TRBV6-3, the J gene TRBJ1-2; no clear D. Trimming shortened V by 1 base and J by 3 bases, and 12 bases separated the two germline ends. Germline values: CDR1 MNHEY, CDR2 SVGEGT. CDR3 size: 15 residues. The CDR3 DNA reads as TGTGCCAGCAGTTACTGCTTAGGACTAGACTATGGCTACACCTTC. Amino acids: CASSYCLGLDYGYTF.

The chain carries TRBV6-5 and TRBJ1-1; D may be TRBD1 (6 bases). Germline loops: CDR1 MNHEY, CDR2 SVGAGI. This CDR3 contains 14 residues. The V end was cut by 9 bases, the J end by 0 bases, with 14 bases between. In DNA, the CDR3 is TGTGCCAGTATTCGGGGGGCCCTGAACACTGAAGCTTTCTTT. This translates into CASIRGALNTEAFF.

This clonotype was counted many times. CDR3 nucleotides: TGTGCCAGCACCGCCAGTGCCCACTATGGCTACACCTTC. Translation gives CASTASAHYGYTF. The gene calls are TRBV6-6 and TRBJ1-2; D is uncertain. Trimming removed 7 bases at V and 3 bases at J, with 12 bases between. The CDR3 extends over 13 amino acids. Germline V gene lookup returns CDR1 MNHNY and CDR2 SVGAGI (reference sequence).

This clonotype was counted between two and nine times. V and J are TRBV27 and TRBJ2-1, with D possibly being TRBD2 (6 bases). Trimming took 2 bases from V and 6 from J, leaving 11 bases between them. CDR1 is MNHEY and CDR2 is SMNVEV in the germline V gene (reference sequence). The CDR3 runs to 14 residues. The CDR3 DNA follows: TGTGCCAGCAGTTTAAACGGAGGGTTCAATGAGCAGTTCTTC. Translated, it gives CASSLNGGFNEQFF.

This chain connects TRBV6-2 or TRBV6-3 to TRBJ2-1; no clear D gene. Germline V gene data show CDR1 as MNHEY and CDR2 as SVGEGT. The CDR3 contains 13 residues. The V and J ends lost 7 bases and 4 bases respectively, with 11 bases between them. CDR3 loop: CASKKDGYNEQFF. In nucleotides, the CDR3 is TGTGCCAGCAAGAAGGACGGTTACAATGAGCAGTTCTTC.

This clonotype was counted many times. The DNA for the CDR3 is TGCGCCAGCAGCCAAGCACTACGCTCTGGAAACACCATATATTTT. It specifies CASSQALRSGNTIYF. This sequence joins TRBV4-3 and TRBJ1-3, with no clear D. The CDR3 is 15 amino acids. Trimming stripped 1 base from V and 0 bases from J, with 7 bases between. Germline V gene sequence: CDR1 LGHNA, CDR2 YSLEER.

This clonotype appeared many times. The CDR3 reads CASSLVHYTEAFF. Here the CDR3 DNA reads TGCGCCAGCAGCTTGGTTCATTACACTGAAGCTTTCTTT. The chain is built from TRBV5-1 and TRBJ1-1; D gene unclear. Germline V lookup: CDR1 SGHRS, CDR2 YFSETQ. CDR3 size: 13 residues. Between the trimmed V and J ends, which lost 0 bases and 3 bases, there was a span of 6 bases.

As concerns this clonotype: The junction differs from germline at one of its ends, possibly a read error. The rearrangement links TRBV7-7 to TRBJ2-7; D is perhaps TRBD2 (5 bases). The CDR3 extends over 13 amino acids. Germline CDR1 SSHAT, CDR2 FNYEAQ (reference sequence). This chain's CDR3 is CASSPTPAGEQYF. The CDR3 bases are TGTGCTAGCAGTCCTACCCCGGCGGGCGAGCAGTACTTC.

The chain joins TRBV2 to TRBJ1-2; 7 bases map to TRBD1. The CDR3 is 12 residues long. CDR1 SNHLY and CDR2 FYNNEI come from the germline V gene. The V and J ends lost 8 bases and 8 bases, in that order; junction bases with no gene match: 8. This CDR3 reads CASGGTAYGYTF. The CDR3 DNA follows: TGTGCCAGCGGGGGGACAGCCTACGGCTACACCTTC.

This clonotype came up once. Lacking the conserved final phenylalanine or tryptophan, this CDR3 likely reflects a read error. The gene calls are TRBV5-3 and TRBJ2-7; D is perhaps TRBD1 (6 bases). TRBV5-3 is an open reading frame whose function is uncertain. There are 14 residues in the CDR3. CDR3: CASSLETGWDEQYS. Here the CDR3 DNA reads TGTGCCAGCAGCTTGGAGACAGGTTGGGACGAGCAGTACTCC.

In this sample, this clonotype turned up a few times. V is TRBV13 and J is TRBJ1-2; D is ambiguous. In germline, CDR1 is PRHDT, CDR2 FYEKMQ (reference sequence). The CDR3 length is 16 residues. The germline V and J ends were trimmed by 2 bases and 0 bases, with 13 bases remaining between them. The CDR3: CASSLRPDKANYGYTF. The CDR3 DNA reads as TGTGCCAGCAGCTTAAGGCCAGATAAAGCTAACTATGGCTACACCTTC.

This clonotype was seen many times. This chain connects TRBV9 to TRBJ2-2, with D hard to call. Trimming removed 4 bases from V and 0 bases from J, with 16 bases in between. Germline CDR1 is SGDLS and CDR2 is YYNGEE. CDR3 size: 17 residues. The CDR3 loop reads CASSPSRTTPNTGELFF. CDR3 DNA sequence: TGTGCCAGCAGCCCCTCCCGAACTACACCGAACACCGGGGAGCTGTTTTTT.

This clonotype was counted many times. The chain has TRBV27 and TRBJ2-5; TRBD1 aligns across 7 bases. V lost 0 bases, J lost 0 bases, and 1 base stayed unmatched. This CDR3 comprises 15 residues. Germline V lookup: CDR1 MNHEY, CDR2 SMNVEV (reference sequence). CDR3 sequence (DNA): TGTGCCAGCAGTTTATCGACAGGGCACCAAGAGACCCAGTACTTC. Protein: CASSLSTGHQETQYF.

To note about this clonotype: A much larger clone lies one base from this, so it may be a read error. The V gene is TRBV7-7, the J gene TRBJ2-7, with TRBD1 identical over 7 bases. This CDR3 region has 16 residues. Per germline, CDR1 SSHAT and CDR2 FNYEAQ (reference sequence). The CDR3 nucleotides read TGTGCCAGCAGCTTTTTCGGGACAGATTCCCCCTACGAGCGGTACTTC. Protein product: CASSFFGTDSPYERYF.

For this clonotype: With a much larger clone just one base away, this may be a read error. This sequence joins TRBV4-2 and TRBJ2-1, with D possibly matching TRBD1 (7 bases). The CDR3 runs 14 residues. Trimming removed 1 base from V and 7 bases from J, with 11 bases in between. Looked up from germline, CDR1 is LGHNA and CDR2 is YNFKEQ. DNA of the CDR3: TGTGCCAGCAGCCAAGGGAGGGGGCAAAATGAGCAGTTCTTC. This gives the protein CASSQGRGQNEQFF.

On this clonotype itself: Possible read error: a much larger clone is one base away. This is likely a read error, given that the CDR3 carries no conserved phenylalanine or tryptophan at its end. CDR3 sequence: CASSYSQAYEQYL. DNA for the CDR3: TGTGCCAGCAGTTACTCACAGGCCTACGAGCAGTACCTC. V and J are TRBV6-6 and TRBJ2-7; perhaps TRBD1 as D (5 bases). From germline, CDR1 is MNHNY and CDR2 SVGAGI (reference sequence). There are 13 residues in the CDR3. Trimming pared 0 bases from V and 2 bases from J, leaving 5 bases between.

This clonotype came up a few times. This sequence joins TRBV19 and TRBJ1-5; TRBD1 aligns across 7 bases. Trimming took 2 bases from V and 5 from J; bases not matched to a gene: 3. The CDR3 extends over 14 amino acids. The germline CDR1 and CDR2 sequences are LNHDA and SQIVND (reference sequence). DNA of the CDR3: TGTGCCAGTAGTATAAGAGGGGGCGATCAGCCCCAGCATTTT. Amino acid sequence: CASSIRGGDQPQHF.

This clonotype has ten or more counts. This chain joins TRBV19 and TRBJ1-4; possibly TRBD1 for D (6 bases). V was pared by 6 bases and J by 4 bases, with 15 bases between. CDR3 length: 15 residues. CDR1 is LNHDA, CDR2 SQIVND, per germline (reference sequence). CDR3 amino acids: CASRDQDRRNEKLFF. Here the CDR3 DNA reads TGTGCCAGTAGAGACCAGGACAGACGTAATGAAAAACTGTTTTTT.

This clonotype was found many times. The CDR3 nucleotides are TGTGCCAGCAGTGGTTTAATTGGAAGGTCTGGGGCCAACGTCCTGACTTTC. This sequence encodes CASSGLIGRSGANVLTF. The gene calls are TRBV27 and TRBJ2-6, with D uncertain. Per germline, CDR1 MNHEY and CDR2 SMNVEV (reference sequence). CDR3 length: 17 amino acids. V lost 5 bases to trimming and J lost 1 base, with 15 bases between them.

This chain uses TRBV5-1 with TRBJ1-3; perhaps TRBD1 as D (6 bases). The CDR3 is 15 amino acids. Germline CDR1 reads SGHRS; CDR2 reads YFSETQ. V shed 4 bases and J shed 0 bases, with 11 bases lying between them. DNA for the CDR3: TGCGCCAGCAGCAGAGAGGGGGACTCTGGAAACACCATATATTTT. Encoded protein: CASSREGDSGNTIYF.

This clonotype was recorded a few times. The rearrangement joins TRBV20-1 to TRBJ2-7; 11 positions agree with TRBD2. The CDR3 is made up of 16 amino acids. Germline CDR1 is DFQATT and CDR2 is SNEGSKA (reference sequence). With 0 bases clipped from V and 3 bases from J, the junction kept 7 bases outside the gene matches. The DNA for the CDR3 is TGCAGTGCTAGAGATCTCTTTACTAGCGGGAGCTACGAGCAGTACTTC. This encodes CSARDLFTSGSYEQYF.

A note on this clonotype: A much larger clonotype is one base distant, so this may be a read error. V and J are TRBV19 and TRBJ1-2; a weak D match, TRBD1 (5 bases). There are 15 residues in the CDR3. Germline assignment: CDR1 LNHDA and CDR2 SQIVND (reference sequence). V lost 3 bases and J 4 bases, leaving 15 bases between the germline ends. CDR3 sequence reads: CASSIGTRSSYGYTF. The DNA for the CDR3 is TGTGCCAGTAGTATTGGGACCCGATCGAGCTATGGCTACACCTTC. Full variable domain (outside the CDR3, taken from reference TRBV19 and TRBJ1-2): DGGITQSPKYLFRKEGQNVTLSCEQNLNHDAMYWYRQDPGQGLRLIYYSQIVNDFQKGDIAEGYSVSREKKESFPLTVTSAQKNPTAFYLCASSIGTRSSYGYTFGSGTRLTVV.